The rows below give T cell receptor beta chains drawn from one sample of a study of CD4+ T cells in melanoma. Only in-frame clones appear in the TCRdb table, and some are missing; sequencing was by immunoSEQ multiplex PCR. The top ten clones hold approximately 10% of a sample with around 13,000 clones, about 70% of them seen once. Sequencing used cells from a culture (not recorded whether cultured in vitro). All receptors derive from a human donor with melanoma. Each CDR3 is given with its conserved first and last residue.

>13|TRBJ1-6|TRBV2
CASRGGGNSPLHF
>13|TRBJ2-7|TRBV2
CASRAGDSYEQYF
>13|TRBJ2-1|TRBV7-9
CASSLEARVWQFF
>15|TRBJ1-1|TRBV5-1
CASSLVPGIDTEAFF
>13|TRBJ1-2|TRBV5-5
CASSFAGIYGYTF
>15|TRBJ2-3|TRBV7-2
CASRLAGGPTDTQYF
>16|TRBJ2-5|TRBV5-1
CASCRSSGGPTETQYF
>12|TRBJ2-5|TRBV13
CASSLDTETQYF
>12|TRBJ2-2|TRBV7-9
CASSYRAGELFF
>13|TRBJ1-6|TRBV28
CAFQQGWNSPLHF
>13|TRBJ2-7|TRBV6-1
CASSVRGYYEQYF
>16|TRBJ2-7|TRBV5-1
CASSLGQGGYSYEQYF
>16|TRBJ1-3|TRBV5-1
CASSPYGTGGLNTIYF
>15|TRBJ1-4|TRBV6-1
CASRSGGSGNEKLFF
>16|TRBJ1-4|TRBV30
CAWSRAGRATNEKLFF
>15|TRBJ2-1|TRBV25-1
CASSDYRGRIGEQFF
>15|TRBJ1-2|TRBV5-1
CASSFWDRSIYGYTF
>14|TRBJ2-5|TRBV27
CASSFGRGLETQYF
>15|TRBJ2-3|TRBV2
CASKTSGGLRDTQYF
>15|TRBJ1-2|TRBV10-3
CAISESIGTNYGYTF
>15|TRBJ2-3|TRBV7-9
CASSLDPGRGDTQYF
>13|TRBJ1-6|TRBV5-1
CASSPRGNSPLHF
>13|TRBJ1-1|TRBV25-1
CASSASPRVSAFF
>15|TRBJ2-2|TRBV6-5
CASSYSQIFTGELFF
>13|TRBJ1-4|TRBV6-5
CASSTRAREKLFF
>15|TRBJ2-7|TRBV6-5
CASRPRLLGVYEQYF
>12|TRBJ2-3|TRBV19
CATKTVPDTQYF
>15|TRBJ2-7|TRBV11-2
CASSQIKGLHYEQYF
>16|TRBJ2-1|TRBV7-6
CASSLRLVEVSGEQFF
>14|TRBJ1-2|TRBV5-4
CASGDRGLRYGYTF
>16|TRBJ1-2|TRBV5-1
CASSLPKGAHPYGYTF
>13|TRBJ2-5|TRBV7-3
CASSPGGGETQYF
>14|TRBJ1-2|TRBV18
CASSPLETINGYTF
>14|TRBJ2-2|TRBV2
CASRTGGNTGELFF
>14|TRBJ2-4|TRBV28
CASSISGTKNIQYF
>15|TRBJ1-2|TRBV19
CASSLDRATNYGYTF
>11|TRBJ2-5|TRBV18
CASSGQETQYF
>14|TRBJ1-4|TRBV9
CASSVGMMNEKLFF
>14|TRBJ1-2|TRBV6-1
CASSERGSKRGYTF
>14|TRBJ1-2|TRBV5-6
CASGDRGLRYGYTF
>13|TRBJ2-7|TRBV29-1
CSAKAGTDYEQYF
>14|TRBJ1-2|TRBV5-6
CASSLSRYSGGYTF
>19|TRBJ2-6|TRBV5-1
CASRGGTASPHSGANVLTF
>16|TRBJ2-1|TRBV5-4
CASSLKSGGARNEQFF
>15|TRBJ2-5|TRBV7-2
CASSLQYGAGETQYF
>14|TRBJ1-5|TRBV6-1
CASSEDPRTGHKHF
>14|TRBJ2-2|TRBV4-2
CASTGDTGPGELFF
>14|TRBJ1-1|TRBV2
CASSASQGGTEAFF
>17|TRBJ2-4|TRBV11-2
CASSPWTSSSSKNIQYF
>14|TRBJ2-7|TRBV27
CASSLNGQSYEQYF
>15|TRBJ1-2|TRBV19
CASSWGLSGMYGYTF
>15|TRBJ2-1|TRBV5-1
CASRSGPGLDNEQFF
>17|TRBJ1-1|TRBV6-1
CASSASRGLGTGGGAFF
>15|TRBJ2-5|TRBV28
CASSTLGGSQETQYF
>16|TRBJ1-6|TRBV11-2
CASSLGSGFYNSPLHF
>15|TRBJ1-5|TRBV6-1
CASSDRRGGNQPQHF
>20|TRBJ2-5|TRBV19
CASSIEAPRGLAGLEETQYF
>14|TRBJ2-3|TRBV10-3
CATSGGSGTDTQYF
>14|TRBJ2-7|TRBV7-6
CASSLGQVSAEQYF